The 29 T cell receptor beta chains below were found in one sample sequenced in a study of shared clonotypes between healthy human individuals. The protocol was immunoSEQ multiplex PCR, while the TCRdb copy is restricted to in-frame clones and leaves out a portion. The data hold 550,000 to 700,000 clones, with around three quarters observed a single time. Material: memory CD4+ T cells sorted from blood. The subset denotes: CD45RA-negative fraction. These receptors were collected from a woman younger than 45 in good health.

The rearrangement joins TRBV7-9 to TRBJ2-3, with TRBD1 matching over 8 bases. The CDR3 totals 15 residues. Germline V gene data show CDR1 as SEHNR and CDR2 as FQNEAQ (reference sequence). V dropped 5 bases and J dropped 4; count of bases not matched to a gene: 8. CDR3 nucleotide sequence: TGTGCCAGCAGCCCCCTGACAGGGGTTGCAGATACGCAGTATTTT. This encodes CASSPLTGVADTQYF.

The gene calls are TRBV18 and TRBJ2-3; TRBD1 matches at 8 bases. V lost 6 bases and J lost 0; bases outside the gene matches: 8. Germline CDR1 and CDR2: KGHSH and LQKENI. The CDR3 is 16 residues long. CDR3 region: CASSSGDRGSTDTQYF. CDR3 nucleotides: TGTGCCAGCTCCTCGGGAGACAGGGGTAGCACAGATACGCAGTATTTT.

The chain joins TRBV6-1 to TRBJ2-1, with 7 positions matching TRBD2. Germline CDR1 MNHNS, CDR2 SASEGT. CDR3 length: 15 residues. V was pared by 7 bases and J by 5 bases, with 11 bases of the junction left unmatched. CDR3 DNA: TGTGCCAGCATTTCGTGGGAGGGCCCCCACAATGAGCAGTTCTTC. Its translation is CASISWEGPHNEQFF.

CDR3: CASSLGKIRGTEAFF. The CDR3 nucleotides read TGTGCCAGCAGCTTAGGGAAAATCAGGGGCACTGAAGCTTTCTTT. The rearrangement uses TRBV11-2 and TRBJ1-1; D is possibly TRBD1 (6 bases). In germline, CDR1 is SGHAT, CDR2 FQNNGV. Trimming stripped 1 base from V and 4 bases from J, with 13 bases between. CDR3 size: 15 residues.

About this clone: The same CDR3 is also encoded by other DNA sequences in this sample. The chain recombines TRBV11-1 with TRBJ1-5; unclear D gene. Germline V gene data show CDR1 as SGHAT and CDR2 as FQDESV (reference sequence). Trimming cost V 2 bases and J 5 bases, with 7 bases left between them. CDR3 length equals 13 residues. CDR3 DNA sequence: TGTGCCAGCAGCTTAAGTGGGGATCAGCCCCAGCATTTT. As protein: CASSLSGDQPQHF. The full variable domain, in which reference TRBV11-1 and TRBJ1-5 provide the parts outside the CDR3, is EAEVAQSPRYKITEKSQAVAFWCDPISGHATLYWYRQILGQGPELLVQFQDESVVDDSQLPKDRFSAERLKGVDSTLKIQPAELGDSAMYLCASSLSGDQPQHFGDGTRLSIL.

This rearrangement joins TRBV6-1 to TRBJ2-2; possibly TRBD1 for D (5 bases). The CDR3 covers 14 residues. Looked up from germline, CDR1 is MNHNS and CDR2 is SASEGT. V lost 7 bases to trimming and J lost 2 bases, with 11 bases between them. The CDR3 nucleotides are TGTGCCAGCAAGGAAGGGGCTAACACCGGGGAGCTGTTTTTT. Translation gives CASKEGANTGELFF.

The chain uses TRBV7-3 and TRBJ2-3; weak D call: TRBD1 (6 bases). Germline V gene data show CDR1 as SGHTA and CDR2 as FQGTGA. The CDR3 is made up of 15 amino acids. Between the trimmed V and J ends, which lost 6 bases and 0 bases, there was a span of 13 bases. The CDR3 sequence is CASSPSGGSTDTQYF. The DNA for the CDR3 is TGTGCCAGCAGTCCCAGTGGGGGCAGCACAGATACGCAGTATTTT.

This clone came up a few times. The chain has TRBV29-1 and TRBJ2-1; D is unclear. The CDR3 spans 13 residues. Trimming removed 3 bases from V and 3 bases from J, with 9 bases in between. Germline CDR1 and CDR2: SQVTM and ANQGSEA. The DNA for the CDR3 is TGCAGCGTTGAGCAGTCCGTCTACAATGAGCAGTTCTTC. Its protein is CSVEQSVYNEQFF.

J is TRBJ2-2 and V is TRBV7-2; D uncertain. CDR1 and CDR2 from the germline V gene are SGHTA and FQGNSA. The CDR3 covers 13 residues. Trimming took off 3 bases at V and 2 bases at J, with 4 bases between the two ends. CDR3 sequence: CASSLYNTGELFF. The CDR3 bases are TGTGCCAGCAGCTTGTATAACACCGGGGAGCTGTTTTTT.

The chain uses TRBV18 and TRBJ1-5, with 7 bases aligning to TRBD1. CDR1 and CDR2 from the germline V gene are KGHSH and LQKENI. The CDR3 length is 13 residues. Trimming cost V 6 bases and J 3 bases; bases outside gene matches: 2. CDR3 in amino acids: CASSGTANQPQHF. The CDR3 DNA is TGTGCCAGCTCCGGGACAGCCAATCAGCCCCAGCATTTT.

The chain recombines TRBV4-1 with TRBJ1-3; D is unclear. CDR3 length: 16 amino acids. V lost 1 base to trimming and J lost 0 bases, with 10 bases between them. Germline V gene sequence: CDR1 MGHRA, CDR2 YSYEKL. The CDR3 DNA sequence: TGCGCCAGCAGCCAAGTAGTCGACCTCTCTGGAAACACCATATATTTT. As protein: CASSQVVDLSGNTIYF.

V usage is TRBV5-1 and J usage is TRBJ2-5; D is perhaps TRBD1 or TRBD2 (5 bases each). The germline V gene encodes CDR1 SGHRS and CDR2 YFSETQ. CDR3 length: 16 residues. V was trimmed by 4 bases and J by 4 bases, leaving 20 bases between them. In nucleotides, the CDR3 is TGCGCCAGCAGCCCAAGAGGGACGGAGAGGCGAGAGACCCAGTACTTC. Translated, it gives CASSPRGTERRETQYF. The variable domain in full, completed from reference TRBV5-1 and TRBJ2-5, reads KAGVTQTPRYLIKTRGQQVTLSCSPISGHRSVSWYQQTPGQGLQFLFEYFSETQRNKGNFPGRFSGRQFSNSRSEMNVSTLELGDSALYLCASSPRGTERRETQYFGPGTRLLVL.

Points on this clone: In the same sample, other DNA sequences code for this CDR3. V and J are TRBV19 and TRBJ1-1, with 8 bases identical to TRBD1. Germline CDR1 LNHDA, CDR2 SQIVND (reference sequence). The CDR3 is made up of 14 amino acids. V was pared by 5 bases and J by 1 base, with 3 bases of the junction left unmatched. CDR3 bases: TGTGCCAGTAGTCGTCAGGGGGCGAACACTGAAGCTTTCTTT. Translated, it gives CASSRQGANTEAFF.

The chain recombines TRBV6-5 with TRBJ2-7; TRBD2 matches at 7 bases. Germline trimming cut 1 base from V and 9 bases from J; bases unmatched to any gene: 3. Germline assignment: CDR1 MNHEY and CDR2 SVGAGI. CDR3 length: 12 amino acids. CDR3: CASSYFGGGQYF. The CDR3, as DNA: TGTGCCAGCAGTTACTTTGGGGGGGGGCAGTACTTC.

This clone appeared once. For the CDR3, the DNA is TGTGCCAGCAGTCCAGTTATCCATGGCTACACCTTC. Protein: CASSPVIHGYTF. The rearrangement joins TRBV28 to TRBJ1-2; D unclear. The CDR3 loop spans 12 amino acids. CDR1 is MDHEN and CDR2 is SYDVKM in the germline V gene. Trimming took off 5 bases at V and 6 bases at J, with 10 bases between the two ends.

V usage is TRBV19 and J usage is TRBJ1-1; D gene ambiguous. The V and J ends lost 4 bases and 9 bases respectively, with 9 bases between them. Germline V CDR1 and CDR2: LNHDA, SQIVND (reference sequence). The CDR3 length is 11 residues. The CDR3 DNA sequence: TGTGCCAGTAGTAACGCAGTTAAAGCTTTCTTT. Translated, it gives CASSNAVKAFF.

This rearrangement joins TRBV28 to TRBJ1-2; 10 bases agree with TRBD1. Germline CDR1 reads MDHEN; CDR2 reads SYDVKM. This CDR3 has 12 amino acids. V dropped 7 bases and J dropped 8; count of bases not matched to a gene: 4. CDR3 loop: CASKTGGHGYTF. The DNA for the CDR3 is TGTGCCAGCAAGACAGGGGGCCACGGCTACACCTTC.

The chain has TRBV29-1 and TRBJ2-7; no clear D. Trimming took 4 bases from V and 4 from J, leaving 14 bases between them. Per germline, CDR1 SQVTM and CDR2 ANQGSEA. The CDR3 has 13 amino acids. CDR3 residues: CSVGGRYGYEQYF. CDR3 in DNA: TGCAGCGTTGGAGGCAGGTATGGGTACGAGCAGTACTTC.

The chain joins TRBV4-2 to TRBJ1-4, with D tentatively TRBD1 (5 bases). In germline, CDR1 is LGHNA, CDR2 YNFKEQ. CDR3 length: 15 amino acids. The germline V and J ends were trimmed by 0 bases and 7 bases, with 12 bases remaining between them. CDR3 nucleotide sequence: TGTGCCAGCAGCCAAGATCGTGGGACTCTTGAAAAACTGTTTTTT. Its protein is CASSQDRGTLEKLFF.

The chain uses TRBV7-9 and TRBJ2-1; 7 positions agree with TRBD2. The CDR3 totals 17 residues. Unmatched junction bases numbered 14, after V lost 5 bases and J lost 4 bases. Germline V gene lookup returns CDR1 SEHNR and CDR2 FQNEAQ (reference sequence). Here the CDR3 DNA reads TGTGCCAGCAGCCCCCGCGTGGAGCGGGATTCATACAATGAGCAGTTCTTC. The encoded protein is CASSPRVERDSYNEQFF.

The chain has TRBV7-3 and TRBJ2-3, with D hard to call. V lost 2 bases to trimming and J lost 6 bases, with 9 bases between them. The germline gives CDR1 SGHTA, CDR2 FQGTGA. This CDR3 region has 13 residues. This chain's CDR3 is CASSLAPVDTQYF. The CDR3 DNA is TGTGCCAGCAGCTTAGCGCCTGTCGATACGCAGTATTTT.

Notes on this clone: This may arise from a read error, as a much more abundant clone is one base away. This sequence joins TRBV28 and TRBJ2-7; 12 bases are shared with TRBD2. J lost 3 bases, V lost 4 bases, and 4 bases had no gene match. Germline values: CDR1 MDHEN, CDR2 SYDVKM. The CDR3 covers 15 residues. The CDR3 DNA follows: TGTGCCAGCAGTTCCCCGGGACTAGCGGGCTACGAGCAGTACTTC. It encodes CASSSPGLAGYEQYF.

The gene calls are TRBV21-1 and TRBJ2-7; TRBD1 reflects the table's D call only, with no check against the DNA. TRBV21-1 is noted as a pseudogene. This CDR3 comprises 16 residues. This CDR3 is CASSKDRGQIGYEQYF. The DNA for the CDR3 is TGTGCCAGCAGCAAAGATAGGGGACAGATAGGTTACGAGCAGTACTTC.

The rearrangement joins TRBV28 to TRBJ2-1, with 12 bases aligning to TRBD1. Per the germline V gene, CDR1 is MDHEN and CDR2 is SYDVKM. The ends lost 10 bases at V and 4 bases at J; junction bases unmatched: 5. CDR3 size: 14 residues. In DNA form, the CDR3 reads TGTGCCACCGGGGACAGGGGGCAGTACAATGAGCAGTTCTTC. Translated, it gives CATGDRGQYNEQFF.

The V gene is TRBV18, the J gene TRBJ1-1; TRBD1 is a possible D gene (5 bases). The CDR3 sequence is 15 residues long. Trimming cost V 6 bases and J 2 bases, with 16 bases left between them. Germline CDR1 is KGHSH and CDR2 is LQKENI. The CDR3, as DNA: TGTGCCAGCTCTCGTAGTTTGGGGGAAAACACTGAAGCTTTCTTT. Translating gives CASSRSLGENTEAFF. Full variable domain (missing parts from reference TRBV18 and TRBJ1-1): NAGVMQNPRHLVRRRGQEARLRCSPMKGHSHVYWYRQLPEEGLKFMVYLQKENIIDESGMPKERFSAEFPKEGPSILRIQQVVRGDSAAYFCASSRSLGENTEAFFGQGTRLTVV.

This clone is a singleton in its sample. This CDR3 reads CASSEGRISPLHF. For the CDR3, the DNA is TGTGCCAGCAGTGAAGGGCGGATTTCACCCCTCCACTTT. The rearrangement uses TRBV2 and TRBJ1-6; the D is unclear. Between the trimmed V and J ends, which lost 1 base and 9 bases, there was a span of 7 bases. The CDR3 loop spans 13 amino acids. CDR1 is SNHLY and CDR2 is FYNNEI in the germline V gene. Combining the CDR3 with reference TRBV2 and TRBJ1-6 gives the whole variable domain EPEVTQTPSHQVTQMGQEVILRCVPISNHLYFYWYRQILGQKVEFLVSFYNNEISEKSEIFDDQFSVERPDGSNFTLKIRSTKLEDSAMYFCASSEGRISPLHFGNGTRLTVT.

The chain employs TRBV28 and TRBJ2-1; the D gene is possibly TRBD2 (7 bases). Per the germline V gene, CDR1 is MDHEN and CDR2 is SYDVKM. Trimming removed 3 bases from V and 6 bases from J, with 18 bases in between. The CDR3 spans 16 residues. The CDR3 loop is CASSFPREGGVNEQFF. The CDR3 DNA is TGTGCCAGCAGTTTTCCGCGAGAGGGGGGGGTCAATGAGCAGTTCTTC.

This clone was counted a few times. The CDR3 nucleotides are TGTGCCACAGGAGAGGGAAGCGGCACCGGGGAGCTGTTTTTT. Amino acids: CATGEGSGTGELFF. The V call is TRBV6-5, the J call TRBJ2-2, with D perhaps matching TRBD2 (5 bases). This CDR3 has 14 amino acids. Germline V lookup: CDR1 MNHEY, CDR2 SVGAGI. Trimming took off 10 bases at V and 4 bases at J, with 16 bases between the two ends.

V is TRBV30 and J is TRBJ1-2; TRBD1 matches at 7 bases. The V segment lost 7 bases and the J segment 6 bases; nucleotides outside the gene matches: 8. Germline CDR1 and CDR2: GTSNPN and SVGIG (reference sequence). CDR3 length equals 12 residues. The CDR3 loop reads CAFYDRENGYTF. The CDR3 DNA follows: TGTGCCTTCTACGACAGGGAGAATGGCTACACCTTC.